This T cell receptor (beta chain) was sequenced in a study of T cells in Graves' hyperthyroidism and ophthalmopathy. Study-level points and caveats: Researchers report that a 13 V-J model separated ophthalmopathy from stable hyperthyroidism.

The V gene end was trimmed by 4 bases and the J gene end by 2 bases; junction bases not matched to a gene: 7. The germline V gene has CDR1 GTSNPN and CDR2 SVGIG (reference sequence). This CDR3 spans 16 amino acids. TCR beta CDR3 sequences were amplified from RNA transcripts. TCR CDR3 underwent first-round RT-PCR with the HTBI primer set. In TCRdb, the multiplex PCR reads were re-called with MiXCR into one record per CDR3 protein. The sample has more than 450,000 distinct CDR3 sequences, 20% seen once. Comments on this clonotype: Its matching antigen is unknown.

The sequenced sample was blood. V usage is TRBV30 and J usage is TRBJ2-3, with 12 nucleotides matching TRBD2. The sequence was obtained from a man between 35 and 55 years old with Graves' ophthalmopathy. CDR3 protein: CAWTLGLAGPTDTQYF. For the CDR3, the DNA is TGTGCCTGGACCCTCGGACTAGCGGGACCCACAGATACGCAGTATTTT.